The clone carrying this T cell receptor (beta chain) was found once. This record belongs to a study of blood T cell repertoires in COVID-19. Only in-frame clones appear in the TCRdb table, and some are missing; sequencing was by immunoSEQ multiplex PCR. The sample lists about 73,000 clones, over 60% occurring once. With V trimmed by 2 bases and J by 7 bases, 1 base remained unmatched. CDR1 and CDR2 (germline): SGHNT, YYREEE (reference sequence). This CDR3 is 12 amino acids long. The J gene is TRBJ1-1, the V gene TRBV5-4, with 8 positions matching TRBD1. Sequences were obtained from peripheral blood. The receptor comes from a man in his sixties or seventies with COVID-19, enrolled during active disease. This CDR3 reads CASSLDRGEAFF. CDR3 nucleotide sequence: TGTGCCAGCAGCTTAGACAGGGGTGAAGCTTTCTTT.